One sample yielded the 31 T cell receptor beta chains listed below, sequenced in a study of human T cells and chemical hapten exposure. TCRdb re-called the RACE reads with MiXCR, one entry per CDR3 protein. The sample has under 45,000 distinct CDR3 sequences, 4.5% to 5.5% seen once. Stated time point: healthy volunteer bleed at 6 weeks. Total RNA was isolated from unfractionated whole blood. Sample: whole blood. The source of these receptors is a human donor in good health. Some clones in this sample may be carry-over from other donors' samples.

V and J are TRBV6-2 or TRBV6-3 and TRBJ2-1; 11 nucleotides line up with TRBD2. The V segment lost 7 bases and the J segment 2 bases; nucleotides outside the gene matches: 4. The CDR3 runs 15 residues. CDR1 is MNHEY, CDR2 SVGEGT, per germline. CDR3 residues: CASNIAGGPYNEQFF. For the CDR3, the DNA is TGTGCCAGCAATATAGCGGGGGGGCCCTACAATGAGCAGTTCTTC.

This clonotype has at least ten counts. The chain links TRBV5-5 to TRBJ1-6, with a possible D match to TRBD1 (6 bases). Trimming took off 1 base at V and 7 bases at J, with 12 bases between the two ends. The CDR3 covers 15 residues. From germline, CDR1 is SGHKS and CDR2 YYEKEE (reference sequence). The CDR3 sequence: CASSLRQDSNSPLHF. CDR3 DNA: TGTGCCAGCAGCTTGAGACAGGACTCCAATTCACCCCTCCACTTT.

The J gene is TRBJ2-1, the V gene TRBV28; 8 bases align to TRBD2. Germline CDR1 and CDR2: MDHEN and SYDVKM. J was trimmed by 10 bases and V by 4 bases; bases with no gene match: 18. The CDR3 runs 17 residues. CDR3 nucleotide sequence: TGTGCCAGCAGTTCAAGATCCGGGACTAGAAACCTGGGGGAGCAGTTCTTC. This encodes CASSSRSGTRNLGEQFF.

This clonotype was seen at least ten times. The chain employs TRBV13 and TRBJ1-5, with D possibly being TRBD1 (5 bases). V lost 3 bases to trimming and J lost 3 bases, with 9 bases between them. Germline CDR1 PRHDT, CDR2 FYEKMQ (reference sequence). CDR3 size: 14 residues. The CDR3 DNA reads TGTGCCAGCAGCTTGGGACTTACCAATCAGCCCCAGCATTTT. It translates to CASSLGLTNQPQHF.

This clonotype was recorded many times. V is TRBV12-3 or TRBV12-4 and J is TRBJ2-5; D unclear. There are 14 residues in the CDR3. Deletions cut 6 bases from V and 1 base from J, with 12 bases between. In nucleotides, the CDR3 is TGTGCCAGCAGCCCCCAGTTTGTCCAAGAGACCCAGTACTTC. It yields the protein CASSPQFVQETQYF.

The table lists this clonotype with many counts. The J gene is TRBJ2-3, the V gene TRBV6-5; 10 positions match TRBD2. Germline assignment: CDR1 MNHEY and CDR2 SVGAGI. This CDR3 comprises 21 residues. With 0 bases clipped from V and 4 bases from J, the junction kept 19 bases outside the gene matches. CDR3 loop: CASSYSTLGSGRVTHPDTQYF. In nucleotides, the CDR3 is TGTGCCAGCAGTTACTCGACGCTAGGGAGCGGGAGGGTAACCCACCCAGATACGCAGTATTTT.

This clonotype appeared many times. The chain combines TRBV4-1 with TRBJ2-3; D remains unclear. This CDR3 has 14 amino acids. Germline V lookup: CDR1 MGHRA, CDR2 YSYEKL. Trimming stripped 1 base from V and 4 bases from J, with 9 bases between. The CDR3 sequence is CASSQVRIPDTQYF. CDR3 coding DNA: TGCGCCAGCAGCCAAGTCAGGATCCCAGATACGCAGTATTTT.

This clonotype has a count of ten or more. The chain employs TRBV29-1 and TRBJ2-4, with 8 nucleotides matching TRBD1. This CDR3 region has 15 residues. Trimming cost V 7 bases and J 6 bases; bases outside gene matches: 14. CDR1 is SQVTM, CDR2 ANQGSEA, per germline. CDR3 region: CSATRQGRFSNIQYF. For the CDR3, the DNA is TGCAGCGCTACGCGACAGGGGCGTTTTTCAAACATTCAGTACTTC.

The V gene is TRBV21-1, the J gene TRBJ2-3; the D call TRBD1 from the table was never checked on the DNA. TRBV21-1 is noted as a pseudogene. The CDR3 loop spans 15 amino acids. DNA for the CDR3: TGTGCCAGCAGCAAAGCCGGACAGGGAAAAGATACGCAGTATTTT. It encodes CASSKAGQGKDTQYF.

This clonotype appeared many times. The V and J genes are TRBV18 and TRBJ2-5; 9 nucleotides agree with TRBD1. Germline V gives CDR1 KGHSH, CDR2 LQKENI. V shed 3 bases and J 5 bases; nucleotides not matched to a gene: 7. The CDR3 has 15 amino acids. CDR3 region: CASSPSDRGSETQYF. The CDR3 DNA reads as TGTGCCAGCTCACCTTCGGACAGGGGTTCGGAGACCCAGTACTTC.

This clonotype was detected ten times or more. The chain joins TRBV7-6 to TRBJ2-1, with 8 positions matching TRBD2. Trimming took 1 base from V and 4 from J; bases not matched to a gene: 6. From germline, CDR1 is SGHVS and CDR2 FNYEAQ. CDR3 length equals 16 residues. The CDR3 is CASSLDGGGNYNEQFF. DNA of the CDR3: TGTGCCAGCAGCTTAGACGGGGGGGGAAATTACAATGAGCAGTTCTTC.

This clonotype was counted ten times or more. Here the CDR3 reads CSVAGTASTDTQYF. In nucleotides, the CDR3 is TGCAGCGTTGCCGGAACAGCTAGCACAGATACGCAGTATTTT. The chain has TRBV29-1 and TRBJ2-3; D call uncertain. CDR1 and CDR2 from the germline V gene are SQVTM and ANQGSEA. The CDR3 has 14 residues. With 4 bases removed from V and 0 bases from J, the gap between germline ends came to 11 bases.

At least ten counts were recorded for this clonotype. The chain employs TRBV7-2 and TRBJ2-2; TRBD2 aligns across 7 bases. The CDR3 totals 17 residues. The V gene end was trimmed by 2 bases and the J gene end by 4 bases; junction bases not matched to a gene: 10. Germline CDR1 reads SGHTA; CDR2 reads FQGNSA. The CDR3 protein is CASSLSRSSGRTGELFF. CDR3 bases: TGTGCCAGCAGCTTAAGCCGGTCTAGCGGCCGCACCGGGGAGCTGTTTTTT.

This clonotype has ten or more counts. This rearrangement joins TRBV28 to TRBJ2-3; D not resolved. The CDR3 has 13 amino acids. The germline V gene encodes CDR1 MDHEN and CDR2 SYDVKM. Trimming took 6 bases from V and 2 from J, leaving 9 bases between them. CDR3: CASRGEDTDTQYF. The CDR3 nucleotides are TGTGCCAGCAGGGGCGAGGACACAGATACGCAGTATTTT.

This clonotype was counted many times. The V and J genes are TRBV5-5 and TRBJ1-1; D is unclear. Germline V CDR1 and CDR2: SGHKS, YYEKEE (reference sequence). This CDR3 comprises 15 residues. The germline V and J ends were trimmed by 2 bases and 1 base, with 12 bases remaining between them. CDR3 sequence reads: CASSLSGTPNTEAFF. CDR3 bases: TGTGCCAGCAGCTTAAGCGGCACTCCGAACACTGAAGCTTTCTTT.

Notes on this clonotype: This may be a read error, as it is one base from a much larger clone. The rearrangement uses TRBV28 and TRBJ1-2; D perhaps matches TRBD1 (6 bases). Germline lookup yields CDR1 MDHEN and CDR2 SYDVKM. The germline V and J ends were trimmed by 4 bases and 7 bases, with 16 bases remaining between them. CDR3 length: 14 amino acids. In DNA, the CDR3 is TGTGCCAGCAGTTGGGGGGGCCATTACTTTGGCTACACCTTC. It encodes CASSWGGHYFGYTF.

Only a few counts were recorded for this clonotype. This chain links TRBV28 with TRBJ1-2; D call uncertain. CDR1 MDHEN and CDR2 SYDVKM come from the germline V gene. The ends were cut back, 8 bases at V and 6 bases at J, with 13 bases in the middle. This CDR3 region has 12 residues. CDR3 bases: TGTGCCAGCTCGCCGAACTACCATGGCTACACCTTC. It yields the protein CASSPNYHGYTF.

V and J are TRBV10-2 and TRBJ1-1, with no clear D. The CDR3 covers 11 residues. Germline loops: CDR1 WSHSY, CDR2 SAAADI. V was cut by 4 bases and J by 10 bases, with 10 bases left in between. The CDR3 bases are TGCGCCAGCAGTGGCGCGGAAGGAGCTTTCTTT. Its protein is CASSGAEGAFF.

This clonotype was counted between two and nine times. The chain uses TRBV19 and TRBJ1-2; tentatively, D is TRBD1 (5 bases). CDR1 is LNHDA and CDR2 is SQIVND in the germline V gene (reference sequence). The CDR3 is 17 residues long. V lost 1 base, J lost 0 bases, and 15 bases lay in between. This chain's CDR3 is CASSIGRGQRANYGYTF. The CDR3 DNA reads TGTGCCAGTAGTATAGGTAGGGGCCAGCGAGCTAACTATGGCTACACCTTC.

This clonotype has ten or more counts. The chain joins TRBV27 to TRBJ1-4, with TRBD1 identical over 9 bases. The germline gives CDR1 MNHEY, CDR2 SMNVEV (reference sequence). V shed 7 bases, J shed 6 bases, and the junction held 6 bases outside the gene matches. The CDR3 is 14 amino acids. In DNA form, the CDR3 reads TGTGCCAGCAAACCGGGACAGGGCTATGAAAAACTGTTTTTT. The encoded protein is CASKPGQGYEKLFF.

This clonotype showed up many times. CDR3 in DNA: TGTGCCAGCAGTATGGTGGGGACAGGGAGTTCCAATCAGCCCCAGCATTTT. This gives the protein CASSMVGTGSSNQPQHF. J is TRBJ1-5 and V is TRBV7-8; 9 bases match TRBD1. Germline V lookup: CDR1 SGHVS, CDR2 FQNEAQ. The trim removed 6 bases at V and 3 bases at J, leaving 12 bases unmatched. This CDR3 is 17 amino acids long.

Many counts were recorded for this clonotype. CDR3 residues: CASSPTGSNQPQHF. The CDR3 nucleotides read TGTGCCAGCAGCCCCACAGGTAGCAATCAGCCCCAGCATTTT. V and J are TRBV3-1 and TRBJ1-5, with D perhaps TRBD1 (5 bases). Between the trimmed V and J ends, which lost 4 bases and 0 bases, there was a span of 7 bases. The CDR3 is 14 amino acids. From germline, CDR1 is LGHDT and CDR2 YNNKEL (reference sequence).

At least ten counts were recorded for this clonotype. The chain employs TRBV28 and TRBJ1-1, with a tentative D call TRBD1 (6 bases). The germline V gene has CDR1 MDHEN and CDR2 SYDVKM. This CDR3 has 12 residues. V shed 3 bases and J shed 10 bases, with 12 bases lying between them. CDR3 sequence (DNA): TGTGCCAGCAGTTTTCAGGGACAACGAGCTTTCTTT. Translated, it gives CASSFQGQRAFF.

In its sample, this clonotype was seen many times. DNA for the CDR3: TGTGCCAGCAGCCAAGGGACTAGCGGGGACCGCGAGCAGTACTTC. It is translated as CASSQGTSGDREQYF. The rearrangement links TRBV3-1 to TRBJ2-7, with 12 bases fitting TRBD2. The CDR3 extends over 15 amino acids. Germline CDR1 LGHDT, CDR2 YNNKEL (reference sequence). V shed 1 base, J shed 6 bases, and the junction held 4 bases outside the gene matches.

In its sample, this clonotype was seen many times. The chain recombines TRBV12-3 or TRBV12-4 with TRBJ1-5; no clear D gene. V was trimmed by 5 bases and J by 6 bases, leaving 8 bases between them. This CDR3 has 12 residues. For the CDR3, the DNA is TGTGCCAGCAGTATTGATCCTCAGCCCCAGCATTTT. Translating gives CASSIDPQPQHF.

This clonotype occurred a few times. The genes are TRBV6-1 and TRBJ1-4; no definite D call. Germline values: CDR1 MNHNS, CDR2 SASEGT. Trimming pared 8 bases from V and 3 bases from J, leaving 13 bases between. The CDR3 runs 14 residues. This CDR3 reads CASFRGIPNEKLFF. The CDR3 bases are TGTGCCAGCTTCCGAGGGATCCCTAATGAAAAACTGTTTTTT.

With regard to this clonotype: One base away lies a much larger clone, so this may be a sequencing read error. The J gene is TRBJ1-1, the V gene TRBV7-9; weak D call: TRBD1 (5 bases). This CDR3 has 16 residues. V lost 10 bases to trimming and J lost 1 base, with 22 bases between them. Germline lookup yields CDR1 SEHNR and CDR2 FQNEAQ (reference sequence). The CDR3 DNA reads TGTGCCATCACTAGAGGCGGGGGAGAGGGGAACACTGAAGCTTTCTTT. It encodes CAITRGGGEGNTEAFF. Based on the CDR3 plus reference TRBV7-9 and TRBJ1-1, the full variable domain is DTGVSQNPRHKITKRGQNVTFRCDPISEHNRLYWYRQTLGQGPEFLTYFQNEAQLEKSRLLSDRFSAERPKGSFSTLEIQRTEQGDSAMYLCAITRGGGEGNTEAFFGQGTRLTVV.

This clonotype appeared many times. The chain recombines TRBV7-2 with TRBJ2-3, with 12 bases aligning to TRBD2. Germline CDR1 reads SGHTA; CDR2 reads FQGNSA. J lost 5 bases, V lost 1 base, and 4 bases had no gene match. CDR3 size: 16 residues. CDR3 amino acids: CASSLVGTSGRDTQYF. The CDR3 nucleotides read TGTGCCAGCAGCTTAGTAGGGACTAGCGGGCGAGATACGCAGTATTTT.

This clonotype appeared many times. This chain uses TRBV5-1 with TRBJ1-1; D is uncertain. Germline assignment: CDR1 SGHRS and CDR2 YFSETQ. This CDR3 contains 13 residues. V was cut by 1 base and J by 2 bases, with 6 bases left in between. CDR3 region: CASSLNQNTEAFF. As DNA, the CDR3 is TGCGCCAGCAGCTTGAACCAAAACACTGAAGCTTTCTTT.

This clonotype was recorded a few times. The chain has TRBV2 and TRBJ2-3; D unresolved. The length of the CDR3 is 13 residues. Germline values: CDR1 SNHLY, CDR2 FYNNEI. Trimming shortened V by 7 bases and J by 5 bases, and 13 bases separated the two germline ends. CDR3 coding DNA: TGTGCCAGCACCTGGGCGCCGAGAGATACGCAGTATTTT. This translates into CASTWAPRDTQYF.

This clonotype was found many times. The J gene is TRBJ2-1, the V gene TRBV3-1; 14 nucleotides agree with TRBD2. V lost 4 bases and J lost 3; bases outside the gene matches: 2. The CDR3 length is 16 residues. The germline gives CDR1 LGHDT, CDR2 YNNKEL (reference sequence). The CDR3 DNA reads as TGTGCCAGCAGCCCGGGACTAGCGGGGGACTACAATGAGCAGTTCTTC. Translating gives CASSPGLAGDYNEQFF.